The 28 T cell receptor beta chains listed next were all sequenced from one sample in a study of blood T cell repertoires in COVID-19. Profiling relied on immunoSEQ multiplex PCR, and the TCRdb table lists in-frame clones only, not all of them. The repertoire holds approximately 190,000 clones, with roughly four fifths as singletons. Material for sequencing was peripheral blood. These receptors all come from a man aged 25-45 years with active or convalescent COVID-19.

The J gene is TRBJ1-4, the V gene TRBV5-1; 7 bases are a match to TRBD1. The CDR3 loop spans 16 amino acids. V trimming: 3 bases; J trimming: 4 bases; junction bases outside the gene matches: 9. Per the germline V gene, CDR1 is SGHRS and CDR2 is YFSETQ. Written as DNA, the CDR3 is TGCGCCAGCAGCTCAACGACAGGGTCAAATAATGAAAAACTGTTTTTT. Amino acid sequence: CASSSTTGSNNEKLFF.

The V gene is TRBV19, the J gene TRBJ1-1, with a tentative D call TRBD1 (5 bases). CDR3 length: 14 residues. CDR1 is LNHDA, CDR2 SQIVND, per germline (reference sequence). The germline V and J ends were trimmed by 5 bases and 4 bases, with 14 bases remaining between them. The DNA of the CDR3 is TGTGCCAGTAGTCCCAGGGCGGCCAGCACTGAAGCTTTCTTT. It translates to CASSPRAASTEAFF. The whole variable domain, remainder taken from reference TRBV19 and TRBJ1-1, is DGGITQSPKYLFRKEGQNVTLSCEQNLNHDAMYWYRQDPGQGLRLIYYSQIVNDFQKGDIAEGYSVSREKKESFPLTVTSAQKNPTAFYLCASSPRAASTEAFFGQGTRLTVV.

Details on this clone: One junction end disagrees with the germline gene, perhaps due to a read error. The CDR3 here is CASSLARPDYGYTF. The CDR3 nucleotides read TGTGCTAGCAGCTTAGCGCGGCCAGACTATGGCTACACCTTC. The chain carries TRBV7-7 and TRBJ1-2, with D unclear. CDR3 length equals 14 residues. Germline V gives CDR1 SSHAT, CDR2 FNYEAQ (reference sequence).

V gene TRBV6-1 combines with J gene TRBJ1-2, with D possibly matching TRBD1 (5 bases). V was shortened by 2 bases and J by 7 bases, with 11 bases between the two germline ends. The CDR3 extends over 13 amino acids. CDR1 is MNHNS and CDR2 is SASEGT in the germline V gene. Written as DNA, the CDR3 is TGTGCCAGCAGTGAAACAGGTAGTAGTGGCTACACCTTC. It is translated as CASSETGSSGYTF.

In DNA, the CDR3 is TGTGCCTGGACCCCCGTCGGGGGTGCGGAGCCCCAGCATTTT. Protein product: CAWTPVGGAEPQHF. This rearrangement joins TRBV30 to TRBJ1-5; D may be TRBD1 (5 bases). The CDR3 extends over 14 amino acids. Per germline, CDR1 GTSNPN and CDR2 SVGIG (reference sequence). V lost 4 bases and J lost 8, with 18 bases in between.

CDR3 sequence: CAGEREKALYNEQFF. CDR3 coding DNA: TGTGCCGGGGAAAGGGAGAAGGCGCTGTACAATGAGCAGTTCTTC. The rearrangement joins TRBV2 to TRBJ2-1, with D perhaps TRBD2 (5 bases). CDR3 length equals 15 residues. The ends were cut back, 11 bases at V and 4 bases at J, with 21 bases in the middle. Germline loops: CDR1 SNHLY, CDR2 FYNNEI.

The V and J genes are TRBV5-1 and TRBJ2-7; the match to TRBD1 covers 9 bases. V lost 7 bases to trimming and J lost 5 bases; unmatched junction nucleotides: 7. In germline, CDR1 is SGHRS, CDR2 YFSETQ. This CDR3 is 13 amino acids long. The CDR3 loop is CASGTGKFNEQYF. Written as DNA, the CDR3 is TGCGCCAGCGGGACAGGGAAATTCAACGAGCAGTACTTC.

The gene calls are TRBV19 and TRBJ2-5; 9 bases line up with TRBD1. CDR3 size: 13 residues. Losses at the gene ends were 6 bases for V and 7 bases for J; bases not matched to a gene: 6. CDR1 is LNHDA and CDR2 is SQIVND in the germline V gene (reference sequence). The CDR3 DNA sequence: TGTGCCAGTAGAACAGGGGGCGGGGGGACCCAGTACTTC. Protein product: CASRTGGGGTQYF.

The V call is TRBV7-3, the J call TRBJ2-1, with 9 bases that match TRBD1. This CDR3 is 15 amino acids long. Losses at the gene ends were 5 bases for V and 5 bases for J; bases not matched to a gene: 7. Per germline, CDR1 SGHTA and CDR2 FQGTGA. CDR3 sequence (DNA): TGTGCCAGCAGCCCGGACAGGGGTGGGAACAATGAGCAGTTCTTC. Translating it yields CASSPDRGGNNEQFF. The variable domain in full, with the rest retrieved from reference TRBV7-3 and TRBJ2-1, is GAGVSQTPSNKVTEKGKYVELRCDPISGHTALYWYRQSLGQGPEFLIYFQGTGAADDSGLPNDRFFAVRPEGSVSTLKIQRTERGDSAVYLCASSPDRGGNNEQFFGPGTRLTVL.

V is TRBV4-3 and J is TRBJ1-1; tentatively, D is TRBD1 (5 bases). Germline loops: CDR1 LGHNA, CDR2 YSLEER. The CDR3 is 19 residues long. Trimming shortened V by 0 bases and J by 1 base, and 21 bases separated the two germline ends. The CDR3 nucleotides are TGCGCCAGCAGCCAAGAGGAAGGGGCCCTGGGTCCTGGGAACACTGAAGCTTTCTTT. Its translation is CASSQEEGALGPGNTEAFF.

The rearrangement joins TRBV24-1 to TRBJ2-1, with D possibly being TRBD2 (6 bases). Trimming took off 4 bases at V and 6 bases at J, with 12 bases between the two ends. Looked up from germline, CDR1 is KGHDR and CDR2 is SFDVKD. The CDR3 extends over 14 amino acids. The CDR3 DNA follows: TGTGCCACCAGTGAGCACCGGGACTTCAATGAGCAGTTCTTC. Translating gives CATSEHRDFNEQFF.

V usage is TRBV9 and J usage is TRBJ1-2; a weak D match, TRBD1 (6 bases). This CDR3 is 14 amino acids long. Germline CDR1 is SGDLS and CDR2 is YYNGEE. Trimming removed 3 bases at V and 6 bases at J, with 15 bases between. This CDR3 is CASSDTQGGHGYTF. In nucleotides, the CDR3 is TGTGCCAGCAGCGATACACAGGGAGGGCATGGCTACACCTTC.

The chain combines TRBV27 with TRBJ2-1; the match to TRBD2 covers 9 bases. Germline CDR1 and CDR2: MNHEY and SMNVEV (reference sequence). V dropped 2 bases and J dropped 2; count of bases not matched to a gene: 1. The length of the CDR3 is 15 residues. CDR3 sequence reads: CASSLASGTYNEQFF. As DNA, the CDR3 is TGTGCCAGCAGTTTAGCTAGCGGGACCTACAATGAGCAGTTCTTC.

This clone was seen a handful of times. The rearrangement joins TRBV7-9 to TRBJ1-1; D might be TRBD1 (5 bases). Per germline, CDR1 SEHNR and CDR2 FQNEAQ (reference sequence). Trimming took 2 bases from V and 1 from J, leaving 14 bases between them. The CDR3 consists of 16 residues. CDR3 residues: CASSLRLGRANTEAFF. The CDR3 DNA reads as TGTGCCAGCAGCTTAAGATTGGGCAGGGCGAACACTGAAGCTTTCTTT.

The chain joins TRBV3-1 (or the pseudogene TRBV3-2) to TRBJ2-7; 8 bases are a match to TRBD1. Germline V gene lookup returns CDR1 LGHDT and CDR2 YNNKEL (reference sequence). CDR3 length equals 15 residues. The V and J ends lost 4 bases and 5 bases, in that order; junction bases with no gene match: 10. CDR3 DNA sequence: TGTGCCAGCAGCCCTCATCGCAGGGGGCGCGACGAGCAGTACTTC. This codes for CASSPHRRGRDEQYF.

CDR3 in amino acids: CASSLGAGVNEQYF. As DNA, the CDR3 is TGTGCCAGCAGCTTGGGTGCAGGGGTCAACGAGCAGTACTTC. The chain carries TRBV5-4 and TRBJ2-7; D possibly corresponds to TRBD1 (6 bases). The CDR3 length is 14 residues. Germline-derived CDR1 and CDR2 are SGHNT and YYREEE (reference sequence). Trimming took off 0 bases at V and 5 bases at J, with 12 bases between the two ends.

The chain links TRBV6-5 to TRBJ2-7; D is uncertain. Trimming cost V 5 bases and J 6 bases, with 8 bases left between them. CDR3 length: 11 residues. Germline lookup yields CDR1 MNHEY and CDR2 SVGAGI. The CDR3 spells CASSSPGEQYF. In DNA, the CDR3 is TGTGCCAGCAGTAGCCCTGGCGAGCAGTACTTC.

The V gene is TRBV5-4, the J gene TRBJ1-1, with 11 bases aligning to TRBD1. The germline gives CDR1 SGHNT, CDR2 YYREEE (reference sequence). The CDR3 runs 16 residues. J was trimmed by 4 bases and V by 4 bases; bases with no gene match: 9. The CDR3 protein is CASSRLGQGASTEAFF. The CDR3 coding sequence is TGTGCCAGCAGCCGGCTAGGACAGGGGGCGAGCACTGAAGCTTTCTTT.

J is TRBJ2-3 and V is TRBV19, with D unclear. Germline V gives CDR1 LNHDA, CDR2 SQIVND (reference sequence). The V gene lost 3 bases and the J gene lost 2 bases, with 12 bases spanning the gap. The CDR3 runs 15 residues. Here the CDR3 DNA reads TGTGCCAGTAGTATCGTTGATTCAGACACAGATACGCAGTATTTT. Its translation is CASSIVDSDTDTQYF.

The chain uses TRBV9 and TRBJ1-1, with D unresolved. Between the trimmed V and J ends, which lost 3 bases and 0 bases, there was a span of 15 bases. The CDR3 is made up of 16 amino acids. From germline, CDR1 is SGDLS and CDR2 YYNGEE. The CDR3 region has the DNA TGTGCCAGCAGCGAGCCCCGGGGAGGACTGAACACTGAAGCTTTCTTT. Its translation is CASSEPRGGLNTEAFF. Based on the CDR3 plus reference TRBV9 and TRBJ1-1, the full variable domain is DSGVTQTPKHLITATGQRVTLRCSPRSGDLSVYWYQQSLDQGLQFLIQYYNGEERAKGNILERFSAQQFPDLHSELNLSSLELGDSALYFCASSEPRGGLNTEAFFGQGTRLTVV.

The rearrangement links TRBV24-1 to TRBJ2-3, with D possibly being TRBD2 (6 bases). The V end lost 8 bases, the J end lost 6 bases, and 14 bases lay between the germline ends. CDR1 and CDR2 from the germline V gene are KGHDR and SFDVKD. CDR3 length equals 13 residues. CDR3 coding DNA: TGTGCCACCACGGAGGGTGCCTCGGATACGCAGTATTTT. This gives the protein CATTEGASDTQYF.

This chain links TRBV6-2 or TRBV6-3 with TRBJ2-3, with D unresolved. With 4 bases removed from V and 4 bases from J, the gap between germline ends came to 12 bases. The V gene's germline CDR1 is MNHEY and CDR2 SVGEGT. This CDR3 comprises 14 residues. CDR3: CASSSHAVPDTQYF. CDR3 coding DNA: TGTGCCAGCAGTTCCCACGCAGTCCCAGATACGCAGTATTTT.

The rearrangement uses TRBV3-1 (or the pseudogene TRBV3-2) and TRBJ2-7; D possibly corresponds to TRBD2 (7 bases). The germline V gene encodes CDR1 LGHDT and CDR2 YNNKEL (reference sequence). The CDR3 extends over 16 amino acids. V lost 4 bases and J 5 bases, leaving 21 bases between the germline ends. CDR3 nucleotide sequence: TGTGCCAGCAGCCCGGCAAAAGCGGGACAAGGGAACGAGCAGTACTTC. This codes for CASSPAKAGQGNEQYF.

This clone was seen once. The chain is built from TRBV7-9 and TRBJ1-3; the match to TRBD1 covers 8 bases. V was clipped by 2 bases and J by 6 bases; unmatched bases: 6. Germline V lookup: CDR1 SEHNR, CDR2 FQNEAQ (reference sequence). This CDR3 has 15 residues. The CDR3 region is CASSLTDRGENTIYF. The CDR3, as DNA: TGTGCCAGCAGCTTAACAGACAGGGGCGAAAACACCATATATTTT. Variable domain in full (rest from reference TRBV7-9 and TRBJ1-3): DTGVSQNPRHKITKRGQNVTFRCDPISEHNRLYWYRQTLGQGPEFLTYFQNEAQLEKSRLLSDRFSAERPKGSFSTLEIQRTEQGDSAMYLCASSLTDRGENTIYFGEGSWLTVV.

This clone was counted once. The chain carries TRBV18 and TRBJ1-1; a weak D match, TRBD1 (5 bases). The length of the CDR3 is 18 residues. The germline gives CDR1 KGHSH, CDR2 LQKENI. Trimming shortened V by 2 bases and J by 6 bases, and 25 bases separated the two germline ends. CDR3 nucleotide sequence: TGTGCCAGCTCACCATTCGGGGGGGGGTCCCGCTTTGTCTCTGAAGCTTTCTTT. Translated, it gives CASSPFGGGSRFVSEAFF.

The chain combines TRBV19 with TRBJ1-1, with D possibly matching TRBD1 (5 bases). Looked up from germline, CDR1 is LNHDA and CDR2 is SQIVND (reference sequence). V lost 2 bases and J 1 base, leaving 14 bases between the germline ends. The CDR3 is made up of 16 amino acids. The CDR3 region is CASSIKQPDRNTEAFF. DNA for the CDR3: TGTGCCAGTAGTATAAAACAACCCGACAGGAACACTGAAGCTTTCTTT.

In its sample, this clone was seen a few times. The chain links TRBV6-4 to TRBJ2-1; 12 positions agree with TRBD2. V lost 3 bases and J lost 7; bases outside the gene matches: 1. Germline V gene data show CDR1 as MRHNA and CDR2 as SNTAGT. The CDR3 contains 14 residues. The CDR3 coding sequence is TGTGCCAGCAGTGATCTAGCGGGGGGGAATGAGCAGTTCTTC. Residues: CASSDLAGGNEQFF.

This rearrangement joins TRBV9 to TRBJ1-1; D is ambiguous. CDR1 and CDR2 from the germline V gene are SGDLS and YYNGEE. This CDR3 is built from 16 residues. Trimming pared 0 bases from V and 4 bases from J, leaving 16 bases between. CDR3 sequence (DNA): TGTGCCAGCAGCGTAGCTGAGGCGCAGGCGGGCACTGAAGCTTTCTTT. This encodes CASSVAEAQAGTEAFF.